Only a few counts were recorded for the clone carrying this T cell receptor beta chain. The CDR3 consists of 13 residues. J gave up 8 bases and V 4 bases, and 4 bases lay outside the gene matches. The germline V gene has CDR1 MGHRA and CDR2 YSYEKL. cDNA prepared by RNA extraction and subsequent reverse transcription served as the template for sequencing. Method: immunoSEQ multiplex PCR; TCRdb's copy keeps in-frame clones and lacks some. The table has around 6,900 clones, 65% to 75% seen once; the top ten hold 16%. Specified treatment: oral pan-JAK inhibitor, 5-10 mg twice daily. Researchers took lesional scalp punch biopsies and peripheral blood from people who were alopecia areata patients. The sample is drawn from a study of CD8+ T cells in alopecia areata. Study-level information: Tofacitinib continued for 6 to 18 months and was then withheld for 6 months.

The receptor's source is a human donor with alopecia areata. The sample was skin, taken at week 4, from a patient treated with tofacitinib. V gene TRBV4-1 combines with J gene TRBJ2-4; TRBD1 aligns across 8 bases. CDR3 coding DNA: TGCGCCAGCAGCCCCCGACAGGGGTACATTCAGTACTTC. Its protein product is CASSPRQGYIQYF.